The 19 T cell receptor beta chains reported below all come from one sample, sequenced in a study of cytomegalovirus exposure and HLA in healthy donors. 13 Jbeta primers and 60 Vbeta primers were used for the PCR. Repertoires were generated with immunoSEQ multiplex PCR, while TCRdb's copy carries only in-frame clones and drops some. The table lists about 57,000 clones, 80% of them singletons. The sequenced material came from PBMCs. These TCRs come from a male donor in good health and CMV-seronegative.

This clone was seen more than once but under ten times. This rearrangement joins TRBV19 to TRBJ1-1; 7 nucleotides match TRBD1. J was trimmed by 0 bases and V by 8 bases; bases with no gene match: 12. The CDR3 totals 16 residues. Germline CDR1 reads LNHDA; CDR2 reads SQIVND (reference sequence). This chain's CDR3 is CASHPIDRAMNTEAFF. For the CDR3, the DNA is TGTGCCAGTCACCCTATTGACAGGGCGATGAACACTGAAGCTTTCTTT.

Comment on this clone: A junction boundary mismatches the germline segment, possibly from a read error. The CDR3 region is CSSSSSDRGPSYEQYF. Written as DNA, the CDR3 is TGTTCCAGCAGCTCTTCGGACAGGGGACCCTCCTACGAGCAGTACTTC. The genes are TRBV7-9 and TRBJ2-7; 9 bases match TRBD1. CDR1 and CDR2 (germline): SEHNR, FQNEAQ (reference sequence). This CDR3 spans 16 amino acids.

The J gene is TRBJ2-4, the V gene TRBV15; a weak D match, TRBD1 (6 bases). V lost 3 bases and J lost 0, with 12 bases in between. The CDR3 is 16 amino acids. The germline V gene encodes CDR1 LNHNV and CDR2 YYDKDF (reference sequence). The CDR3 region has the DNA TGTGCCACCAGCAGGATACAGGGTCTAGCCAAAAACATTCAGTACTTC. This translates into CATSRIQGLAKNIQYF.

The J gene is TRBJ2-1, the V gene TRBV28, with 7 bases identical to TRBD2. V dropped 10 bases and J dropped 1; count of bases not matched to a gene: 1. Germline-derived CDR1 and CDR2 are MDHEN and SYDVKM. There are 12 residues in the CDR3. Here the CDR3 reads CATGGSYNEQFF. The CDR3 DNA sequence: TGTGCCACGGGAGGATCCTACAATGAGCAGTTCTTC. The variable domain in full, with the rest retrieved from reference TRBV28 and TRBJ2-1, is DVKVTQSSRYLVKRTGEKVFLECVQDMDHENMFWYRQDPGLGLRLIYFSYDVKMKEKGDIPEGYSVSREKKERFSLILESASTNQTSMYLCATGGSYNEQFFGPGTRLTVL.

The chain recombines TRBV25-1 with TRBJ1-2; a weak D match, TRBD1 (5 bases). CDR3 length: 13 amino acids. Trimming shortened V by 1 base and J by 7 bases, and 10 bases separated the two germline ends. Germline CDR1 and CDR2: MGHDK and SYGVNS. The CDR3 coding sequence is TGTGCCAGCAGTGAATTTTTAAGGGGTGGCTACACCTTC. Protein sequence: CASSEFLRGGYTF.

Turning to this clone: This specimen includes other DNA sequences encoding the same CDR3. The J gene is TRBJ1-1, the V gene TRBV11-1, with D hard to call. The V and J ends lost 6 bases and 2 bases respectively, with 10 bases between them. The CDR3 consists of 13 residues. Germline-derived CDR1 and CDR2 are SGHAT and FQDESV (reference sequence). This CDR3 is CASSISINTEAFF. For the CDR3, the DNA is TGTGCCAGCAGTATTAGCATTAACACTGAAGCTTTCTTT.

This chain links TRBV9 with TRBJ1-1; D possibly corresponds to TRBD1 (6 bases). The V and J ends lost 4 bases and 7 bases respectively, with 14 bases between them. CDR3 length equals 13 residues. Germline V gene lookup returns CDR1 SGDLS and CDR2 YYNGEE. CDR3 coding DNA: TGTGCCAGCAGCACAGGGATTGTAGGTGAAGCTTTCTTT. Its protein product is CASSTGIVGEAFF.

The rearrangement links TRBV30 to TRBJ2-3; TRBD1 matches at 9 bases. Germline V gene data show CDR1 as GTSNPN and CDR2 as SVGIG (reference sequence). CDR3 length equals 15 residues. V was clipped by 4 bases and J by 8 bases; unmatched bases: 13. CDR3 nucleotide sequence: TGTGCCTGGACTCCAACAGGGGGCAGAGGAGGTACGCAGTATTTT. It encodes CAWTPTGGRGGTQYF.

This chain connects TRBV7-3 to TRBJ2-2, with 7 nucleotides matching TRBD2. Germline loops: CDR1 SGHTA, CDR2 FQGTGA. V shed 6 bases and J 1 base; nucleotides not matched to a gene: 11. This CDR3 spans 17 amino acids. The CDR3 DNA reads as TGTGCCAGCAGTGTCACCGGGGACTATCTGAACACCGGGGAGCTGTTTTTT. It specifies CASSVTGDYLNTGELFF.

This chain uses TRBV6-5 with TRBJ2-5; 8 bases fit TRBD1. Unmatched junction bases numbered 9, after V lost 6 bases and J lost 6 bases. This CDR3 is built from 14 residues. From germline, CDR1 is MNHEY and CDR2 SVGAGI. CDR3 sequence (DNA): TGTGCCAGCAGCACAGGACAGGGATGGCAGACCCAGTACTTC. Residues: CASSTGQGWQTQYF.

This clone was observed a few times. Distinct nucleotide sequences in the sample also encode this CDR3. The J gene is TRBJ1-2, the V gene TRBV30; 7 nucleotides line up with TRBD1. The CDR3 sequence is 12 residues long. Germline CDR1 is GTSNPN and CDR2 is SVGIG (reference sequence). V gave up 1 base and J gave up 5 bases; unmatched junction bases: 1. CDR3 amino acids: CAWSGQGYGYTF. CDR3 coding DNA: TGTGCCTGGAGTGGACAGGGATATGGCTACACCTTC. The whole variable domain, filled in from reference TRBV30 and TRBJ1-2, reads SQTIHQWPATLVQPVGSPLSLECTVEGTSNPNLYWYRQAAGRGLQLLFYSVGIGQISSEVPQNLSASRPQDRQFILSSKKLLLSDSGFYLCAWSGQGYGYTFGSGTRLTVV.

This clone showed up just a few times. The genes are TRBV5-1 and TRBJ1-2; TRBD1 is a possible D gene (5 bases). Trimming pared 1 base from V and 8 bases from J, leaving 9 bases between. The CDR3 has 12 amino acids. CDR1 and CDR2 (germline): SGHRS, YFSETQ. The CDR3 nucleotides read TGCGCCAGCAGCTTGAGGGGTGAAGGCTACACCTTC. Its translation: CASSLRGEGYTF.

The chain combines TRBV18 with TRBJ2-7, with unresolved D. The CDR3 is made up of 11 amino acids. V was cut by 2 bases and J by 5 bases, with 4 bases left in between. Germline V lookup: CDR1 KGHSH, CDR2 LQKENI. The CDR3 region is CASSPEHEQYF. The DNA for the CDR3 is TGTGCCAGCTCACCAGAGCACGAGCAGTACTTC.

V usage is TRBV30 and J usage is TRBJ1-3; perhaps TRBD1 as D (6 bases). In germline, CDR1 is GTSNPN, CDR2 SVGIG (reference sequence). V was trimmed by 5 bases and J by 0 bases, leaving 14 bases between them. CDR3 length equals 15 residues. CDR3 in DNA: TGTGCCTGGGGATTAACAGGGAGCTCTGGAAACACCATATATTTT. Protein product: CAWGLTGSSGNTIYF.

This sequence joins TRBV7-9 and TRBJ1-1; tentative D call: TRBD1 (6 bases). Trimming cost V 3 bases and J 0 bases, with 8 bases left between them. CDR1 is SEHNR, CDR2 FQNEAQ, per germline (reference sequence). This CDR3 has 14 amino acids. The CDR3 loop reads CASSFTGMNTEAFF. DNA of the CDR3: TGTGCCAGCAGCTTTACAGGGATGAACACTGAAGCTTTCTTT.

The genes are TRBV5-1 and TRBJ2-2, with TRBD1 identical over 12 bases. The CDR3 extends over 17 amino acids. Germline V gene lookup returns CDR1 SGHRS and CDR2 YFSETQ. Trimming removed 1 base from V and 8 bases from J; junction bases left unmatched: 9. The CDR3 reads CASSLMSGTGGLGELFF. DNA for the CDR3: TGCGCCAGCAGCTTGATGTCAGGGACAGGGGGCCTAGGGGAGCTGTTTTTT.

The chain combines TRBV2 with TRBJ2-7; maybe TRBD2 (6 bases). Germline V gene data show CDR1 as SNHLY and CDR2 as FYNNEI. The CDR3 totals 14 residues. V lost 4 bases, J lost 2 bases, and 12 bases lay in between. CDR3 coding DNA: TGTGCCAGCAGTGTGGGGGGTGGACCCTACGAGCAGTACTTC. Translating it yields CASSVGGGPYEQYF.

This clone was observed a handful of times. The chain recombines TRBV27 with TRBJ2-7, with D hard to call. Trimming removed 4 bases at V and 1 base at J, with 14 bases between. This CDR3 has 15 residues. CDR1 is MNHEY and CDR2 is SMNVEV in the germline V gene (reference sequence). The CDR3 is CASSSLLTVSYEQYF. In DNA, the CDR3 is TGTGCCAGCAGTTCCCTACTTACAGTTTCCTACGAGCAGTACTTC.

This clone was found once. CDR3 nucleotides: TGTGCCAGCTCACCACCGGGGGGGCCCAGATACGAGCAGTACTTC. This codes for CASSPPGGPRYEQYF. This chain links TRBV18 with TRBJ2-7, with D perhaps matching TRBD2 (7 bases). V was cut by 0 bases and J by 4 bases, with 13 bases left in between. The CDR3 loop spans 15 amino acids. Germline V gene lookup returns CDR1 KGHSH and CDR2 LQKENI.